This TCR beta chain originates from a study of Graves' ophthalmopathy and Graves' hyperthyroidism. General study results and limits: Also, most clonotypes expanded in the thyroid above 0.001 frequency appeared in blood.

RNA transcripts served as template for amplifying TCR beta CDR3 sequences. An initial RT-PCR round employing HTBI primers preceded a second-round multiplex PCR. TCRdb analysed the multiplex PCR reads with MiXCR anew, one entry per CDR3 protein. The data show roughly 1.1 million distinct CDR3 sequences, with about 38% seen just once and over 8.5% held by the top ten. This CDR3 comprises 15 residues. From germline, CDR1 is SGHAT and CDR2 FQNNGV. The ends were cut back, 4 bases at V and 3 bases at J, with 13 bases in the middle. At least ten counts were recorded for this clonotype. The antigen is unknown.

The chain couples TRBV11-2 to TRBJ1-5; D remains unclear. The source is an adult man with Graves' hyperthyroidism. Source material: peripheral blood or thyroid tissue (not recorded which). CDR3 sequence: CASSSEGGFNQPQHF. CDR3 sequence (DNA): TGTGCCAGCAGCTCCGAGGGTGGTTTCAATCAGCCCCAGCATTTT.